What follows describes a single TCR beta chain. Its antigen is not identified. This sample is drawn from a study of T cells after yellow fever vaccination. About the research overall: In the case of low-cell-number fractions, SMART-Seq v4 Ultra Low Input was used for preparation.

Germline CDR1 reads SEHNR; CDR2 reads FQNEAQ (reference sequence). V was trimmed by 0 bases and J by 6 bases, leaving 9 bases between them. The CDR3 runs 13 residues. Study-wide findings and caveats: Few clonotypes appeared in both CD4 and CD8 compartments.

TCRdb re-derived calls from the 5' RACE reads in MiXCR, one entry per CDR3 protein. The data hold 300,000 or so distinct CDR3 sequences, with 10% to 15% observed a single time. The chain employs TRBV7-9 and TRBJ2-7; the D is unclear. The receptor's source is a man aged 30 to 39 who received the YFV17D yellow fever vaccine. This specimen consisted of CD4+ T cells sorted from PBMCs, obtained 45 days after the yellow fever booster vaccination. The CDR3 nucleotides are TGTGCCAGCAGCTTAGCGCGACTCAGCGAGCAGTACTTC. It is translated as CASSLARLSEQYF.